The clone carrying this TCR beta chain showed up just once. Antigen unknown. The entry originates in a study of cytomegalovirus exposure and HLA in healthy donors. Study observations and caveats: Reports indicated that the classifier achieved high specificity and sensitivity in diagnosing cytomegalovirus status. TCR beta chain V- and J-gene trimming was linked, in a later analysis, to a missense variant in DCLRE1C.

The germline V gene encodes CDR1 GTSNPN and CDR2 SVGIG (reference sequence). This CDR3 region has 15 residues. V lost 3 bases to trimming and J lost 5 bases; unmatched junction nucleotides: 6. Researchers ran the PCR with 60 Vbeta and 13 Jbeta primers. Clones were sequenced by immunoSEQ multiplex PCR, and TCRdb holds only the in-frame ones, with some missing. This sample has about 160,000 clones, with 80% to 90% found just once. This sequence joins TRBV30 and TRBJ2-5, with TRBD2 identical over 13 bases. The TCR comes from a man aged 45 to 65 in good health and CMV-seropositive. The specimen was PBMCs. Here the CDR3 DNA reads TGTGCCTGGAGCCTAGGACTAGCGGGAGTTGAGACCCAGTACTTC. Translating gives CAWSLGLAGVETQYF. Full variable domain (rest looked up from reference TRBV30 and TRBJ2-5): SQTIHQWPATLVQPVGSPLSLECTVEGTSNPNLYWYRQAAGRGLQLLFYSVGIGQISSEVPQNLSASRPQDRQFILSSKKLLLSDSGFYLCAWSLGLAGVETQYFGPGTRLLVL.